A single sample is the source of the 10 T cell receptor beta chains below, sequenced in a study of blood T cell repertoires in COVID-19. Profiled with immunoSEQ multiplex PCR; TCRdb holds only in-frame clones, not every one. The table includes approximately 390,000 clones, 90% detected once. Sequenced: peripheral blood. The receptor set was obtained from a man between 18 and 35 years old with active or convalescent COVID-19.

CDR3 residues: CASSPPGTGRPWETQYF. Here the CDR3 DNA reads TGTGCCAGCAGCCCCCCGGGGACAGGGAGGCCGTGGGAGACCCAGTACTTC. This chain connects TRBV11-2 to TRBJ2-5; 9 bases are shared with TRBD1. The V gene's germline CDR1 is SGHAT and CDR2 FQNNGV. V lost 5 bases and J lost 5; bases outside the gene matches: 15. The CDR3 covers 17 residues.

CDR3 in amino acids: CASSWGGSRDRGNSPLHF. The CDR3 nucleotides read TGTGCCAGCAGCTGGGGAGGGTCCCGGGACAGGGGTAATTCACCCCTCCACTTT. V and J are TRBV7-9 and TRBJ1-6; 10 positions match TRBD1. Germline V gene lookup returns CDR1 SEHNR and CDR2 FQNEAQ (reference sequence). The CDR3 runs to 18 residues. V was pared by 4 bases and J by 6 bases, with 12 bases of the junction left unmatched.

The chain joins TRBV15 to TRBJ1-2; a possible D gene is TRBD1 (6 bases). Germline V gene sequence: CDR1 LNHNV, CDR2 YYDKDF (reference sequence). Trimming cost V 0 bases and J 5 bases, with 19 bases left between them. The CDR3 loop spans 17 amino acids. CDR3 in DNA: TGTGCCACCAGCAGAGATCTTTCGACAGGTGGTCAATATGGCTACACCTTC. It specifies CATSRDLSTGGQYGYTF.

J is TRBJ1-2 and V is TRBV6-2 or TRBV6-3; D is unclear. CDR3 length: 13 residues. The germline V gene encodes CDR1 MNHEY and CDR2 SVGEGT. V was cut by 4 bases and J by 1 base, with 7 bases left in between. The CDR3 DNA is TGTGCCAGCAGTTTGGGCAGTAACTATGGCTACACCTTC. It codes for CASSLGSNYGYTF.

The J gene is TRBJ1-5, the V gene TRBV6-1, with a weak D call TRBD1 (5 bases). Germline CDR1 MNHNS, CDR2 SASEGT. The ends were cut back, 2 bases at V and 7 bases at J, with 18 bases in the middle. The CDR3 contains 16 residues. CDR3 in amino acids: CASSESLPREGQPQHF. The CDR3 DNA is TGTGCCAGCAGTGAATCCCTTCCCAGGGAGGGACAGCCCCAGCATTTT.

The gene calls are TRBV5-1 and TRBJ1-2; TRBD1 aligns across 7 bases. Unmatched junction bases numbered 3, after V lost 3 bases and J lost 1 base. There are 14 residues in the CDR3. Germline assignment: CDR1 SGHRS and CDR2 YFSETQ. The CDR3 reads CASSSTGINYGYTF. As DNA, the CDR3 is TGCGCCAGCAGCTCGACAGGGATTAACTATGGCTACACCTTC.

The V call is TRBV5-1, the J call TRBJ2-5, with D hard to call. CDR1 is SGHRS and CDR2 is YFSETQ in the germline V gene. Trimming cost V 2 bases and J 5 bases, with 13 bases left between them. The CDR3 sequence is 14 residues long. CDR3 sequence: CASSLESNAETQYF. The CDR3 DNA is TGCGCCAGCAGCTTAGAATCAAACGCGGAGACCCAGTACTTC.

This clone showed up just once. The V call is TRBV28, the J call TRBJ2-2, with TRBD2 as a possible D gene (6 bases). CDR3 size: 14 residues. V was cut by 6 bases and J by 4 bases, with 12 bases left in between. Germline CDR1 MDHEN, CDR2 SYDVKM. CDR3 in DNA: TGTGCCAGCAGCCCGGGACTTCCCACCGGGGAGCTGTTTTTT. Its protein product is CASSPGLPTGELFF.

The V call is TRBV7-3, the J call TRBJ2-2; TRBD2 agrees at 10 bases. There are 15 residues in the CDR3. Germline lookup yields CDR1 SGHTA and CDR2 FQGTGA. V lost 3 bases, J lost 5 bases, and 3 bases stayed unmatched. Here the CDR3 DNA reads TGTGCCAGCAGCTTCCAGACTAGCGGGACCGGGGAGCTGTTTTTT. Its protein product is CASSFQTSGTGELFF.

The chain carries TRBV7-2 and TRBJ1-2, with D possibly matching TRBD1 (5 bases). The CDR3 extends over 14 amino acids. Germline V gene data show CDR1 as SGHTA and CDR2 as FQGNSA. Trimming removed 2 bases at V and 5 bases at J, with 12 bases between. In DNA, the CDR3 is TGTGCCAGCAGCTTACAGGGAATGAGTTATGGCTACACCTTC. Amino acids: CASSLQGMSYGYTF.